Listed here are 29 T cell receptor beta chains from one sample, sequenced in a study of chemoradiotherapy in HPV16-positive cancers. Assay: immunoSEQ multiplex PCR; the TCRdb copy retains only in-frame clones and omits some. The sample holds roughly 9,000 clones, approximately 81% seen once. The starting material was tumor tissue, obtained from a patient who underwent chemoradiotherapy. The receptors originated from a human donor with HPV-associated anogenital cancer.

This chain connects TRBV5-4 to TRBJ2-7; TRBD2 aligns across 13 bases. The germline V gene encodes CDR1 SGHNT and CDR2 YYREEE (reference sequence). V gave up 3 bases and J gave up 3 bases; unmatched junction bases: 6. The CDR3 contains 16 residues. For the CDR3, the DNA is TGTGCCAGCAGCTCGGCGGGACTAGCGGGAATCTACGAGCAGTACTTC. It codes for CASSSAGLAGIYEQYF.

The genes are TRBV30 and TRBJ2-1; D remains unclear. The germline V and J ends were trimmed by 5 bases and 0 bases, with 5 bases remaining between them. This CDR3 has 12 amino acids. Germline V gene data show CDR1 as GTSNPN and CDR2 as SVGIG (reference sequence). The CDR3 loop reads CAWGLSYNEQFF. In nucleotides, the CDR3 is TGTGCCTGGGGCCTCTCCTACAATGAGCAGTTCTTC.

The gene calls are TRBV5-4 and TRBJ2-1; D is ambiguous. The CDR3 has 13 amino acids. CDR1 is SGHNT, CDR2 YYREEE, per germline (reference sequence). Trimming removed 2 bases from V and 8 bases from J, with 11 bases in between. CDR3 DNA sequence: TGTGCCAGCAGCTTTGGGCCCCGGGATGAGCAGTTCTTC. Protein: CASSFGPRDEQFF.

The chain has TRBV5-4 and TRBJ2-7; no reliable D call. This CDR3 comprises 15 residues. Germline lookup yields CDR1 SGHNT and CDR2 YYREEE (reference sequence). The ends were cut back, 1 base at V and 3 bases at J, with 14 bases in the middle. The CDR3 loop reads CASSLWGKSNYEQYF. The CDR3 region has the DNA TGTGCCAGCAGCTTGTGGGGAAAGTCGAACTACGAGCAGTACTTC.

The rearrangement links TRBV15 to TRBJ1-3, with 9 positions matching TRBD1. CDR1 is LNHNV, CDR2 YYDKDF, per germline (reference sequence). V shed 4 bases and J 8 bases; nucleotides not matched to a gene: 6. CDR3 length equals 14 residues. CDR3 amino acids: CATSTSTGGYTIYF. Here the CDR3 DNA reads TGTGCCACCAGCACCTCTACAGGGGGCTACACCATATATTTT.

The chain couples TRBV5-4 to TRBJ2-3; 12 positions agree with TRBD2. J gave up 1 base and V 4 bases, and 7 bases lay outside the gene matches. The CDR3 length is 17 residues. Germline CDR1 is SGHNT and CDR2 is YYREEE (reference sequence). The CDR3 loop is CASSAGTSGFGTDTQYF. CDR3 nucleotides: TGTGCCAGCAGCGCAGGGACTAGCGGGTTCGGCACAGATACGCAGTATTTT.

The genes are TRBV6-5 and TRBJ2-5; no clear D gene. V was trimmed by 4 bases and J by 5 bases, leaving 14 bases between them. The CDR3 loop spans 14 amino acids. The V gene's germline CDR1 is MNHEY and CDR2 SVGAGI. Written as DNA, the CDR3 is TGTGCCAGCAGTTCGCGACGCCTCGGGGAGACCCAGTACTTC. Translation: CASSSRRLGETQYF.

The chain joins TRBV30 to TRBJ2-5; possibly TRBD2 for D (6 bases). CDR3 length: 12 amino acids. CDR1 and CDR2 (germline): GTSNPN, SVGIG (reference sequence). Trimming shortened V by 4 bases and J by 3 bases, and 9 bases separated the two germline ends. CDR3 in amino acids: CAWNRGKETQYF. The CDR3 DNA sequence: TGTGCCTGGAATCGCGGGAAAGAGACCCAGTACTTC.

This chain uses TRBV4-1 with TRBJ1-3; possible D gene TRBD1, 5 bases. Per the germline V gene, CDR1 is MGHRA and CDR2 is YSYEKL. CDR3 length equals 12 residues. The V end lost 1 base, the J end lost 13 bases, and 11 bases lay between the germline ends. Here the CDR3 DNA reads TGCGCCAGCAGCCAAGCAGGCAGGGTGATATATTTT. This codes for CASSQAGRVIYF.

This chain links TRBV7-2 with TRBJ2-5, with 12 bases fitting TRBD1. Germline values: CDR1 SGHTA, CDR2 FQGNSA. Germline trimming cut 5 bases from V and 2 bases from J; bases unmatched to any gene: 9. This CDR3 is 17 amino acids long. The CDR3 region is CASSTTGTGGIQETQYF. The DNA for the CDR3 is TGTGCCAGCAGCACCACGGGGACAGGGGGCATTCAAGAGACCCAGTACTTC.

The V and J genes are TRBV7-6 and TRBJ1-3, with a weak D call TRBD1 (5 bases). Germline CDR1 and CDR2: SGHVS and FNYEAQ. The CDR3 extends over 12 amino acids. V dropped 7 bases and J dropped 4 bases, with 8 bases sitting between them. In DNA form, the CDR3 reads TGTGCCAGCAAGGGGTCCGGAAACACCATATATTTT. Protein product: CASKGSGNTIYF.

J is TRBJ2-1 and V is TRBV7-2; D call uncertain. CDR1 is SGHTA and CDR2 is FQGNSA in the germline V gene. CDR3 length: 16 amino acids. Trimming removed 2 bases at V and 0 bases at J, with 11 bases between. CDR3 amino acids: CASSLPPVGSYNEQFF. The DNA of the CDR3 is TGTGCCAGCAGCTTACCCCCCGTGGGCTCCTACAATGAGCAGTTCTTC.

The J gene is TRBJ2-1, the V gene TRBV6-4; D not resolved. The CDR3 spans 14 residues. CDR1 and CDR2 from the germline V gene are MRHNA and SNTAGT. Between the trimmed V and J ends, which lost 2 bases and 5 bases, there was a span of 10 bases. The CDR3 nucleotides read TGTGCCAGCAGTGACCGACCTTTTGACAATGAGCAGTTCTTC. It is translated as CASSDRPFDNEQFF.

There are a few counts of this clone. The CDR3 protein is CSVESGGNEQFF. DNA of the CDR3: TGCAGCGTTGAGTCGGGGGGCAATGAGCAGTTCTTC. The chain carries TRBV29-1 and TRBJ2-1; TRBD2 aligns across 7 bases. The CDR3 totals 12 residues. CDR1 is SQVTM and CDR2 is ANQGSEA in the germline V gene. V lost 3 bases and J lost 6; bases outside the gene matches: 2.

The count of this clone is one. The chain joins TRBV7-3 to TRBJ2-1, with 11 bases aligning to TRBD2. Germline V gene lookup returns CDR1 SGHTA and CDR2 FQGTGA. The CDR3 length is 15 residues. J lost 4 bases, V lost 5 bases, and 4 bases had no gene match. The CDR3 loop reads CASSPTSGSYNEQFF. CDR3 coding DNA: TGTGCCAGCAGCCCTACTAGCGGGAGTTACAATGAGCAGTTCTTC.

V is TRBV6-4 and J is TRBJ2-1; 7 nucleotides match TRBD2. Germline V lookup: CDR1 MRHNA, CDR2 SNTAGT. This CDR3 comprises 15 residues. With V trimmed by 3 bases and J by 9 bases, 11 bases remained unmatched. CDR3 residues: CASSEEAGRGGEQFF. The DNA of the CDR3 is TGTGCCAGCAGTGAAGAAGCGGGGAGAGGTGGTGAGCAGTTCTTC.

V and J are TRBV28 and TRBJ2-7; a possible D gene is TRBD2 (6 bases). The CDR3 consists of 15 residues. The germline V and J ends were trimmed by 8 bases and 4 bases, with 21 bases remaining between them. In germline, CDR1 is MDHEN, CDR2 SYDVKM. CDR3 amino acids: CASGLPRVAGYEQYF. DNA for the CDR3: TGTGCCAGCGGACTCCCCCGAGTCGCGGGGTACGAGCAGTACTTC.

The V and J genes are TRBV7-9 and TRBJ2-1; D is possibly TRBD2 (5 bases). CDR1 and CDR2 from the germline V gene are SEHNR and FQNEAQ (reference sequence). V lost 6 bases to trimming and J lost 6 bases, with 12 bases between them. This CDR3 is 13 amino acids long. This chain's CDR3 is CASSSDWVNEQFF. As DNA, the CDR3 is TGTGCCAGCAGTTCGGACTGGGTCAATGAGCAGTTCTTC.

The rearrangement uses TRBV4-3 and TRBJ2-5; D may be TRBD2 (6 bases). Trimming pared 0 bases from V and 1 base from J, leaving 12 bases between. The length of the CDR3 is 16 residues. The V gene's germline CDR1 is LGHNA and CDR2 YSLEER. The CDR3 DNA sequence: TGCGCCAGCAGCCAAGAGGGTGGGGGGTCCCAAGAGACCCAGTACTTC. It encodes CASSQEGGGSQETQYF.

In its sample, this clone was seen a few times. One junction end does not reproduce the germline sequence, and a read error may be involved. This chain connects TRBV7-9 to TRBJ2-7; D call uncertain. The CDR3 is 8 amino acids. Germline V gene sequence: CDR1 SEHNR, CDR2 FQNEAQ (reference sequence). CDR3 nucleotides: TGTGCCAGCAGCTTACCAAACTTC. Amino acid sequence: CASSLPNF.

The chain carries TRBV7-2 and TRBJ2-1; 13 bases fit TRBD2. This CDR3 spans 15 amino acids. V lost 1 base, J lost 6 bases, and 0 bases stayed unmatched. The germline CDR1 and CDR2 sequences are SGHTA and FQGNSA. CDR3 residues: CASSLGLAGGNEQFF. CDR3 in DNA: TGTGCCAGCAGCTTAGGACTAGCGGGAGGCAATGAGCAGTTCTTC.

The rearrangement uses TRBV6-6 and TRBJ2-3; 7 nucleotides match TRBD2. V gave up 10 bases and J gave up 5 bases; unmatched junction bases: 6. The germline gives CDR1 MNHNY, CDR2 SVGAGI (reference sequence). There are 12 residues in the CDR3. The DNA for the CDR3 is TGTGCCACCGGCATAGCGGGAGATACGCAGTATTTT. Protein product: CATGIAGDTQYF.

This clone was seen just once. V usage is TRBV5-5 and J usage is TRBJ2-7; 14 bases line up with TRBD2. CDR1 and CDR2 (germline): SGHKS, YYEKEE (reference sequence). The V segment lost 0 bases and the J segment 4 bases; nucleotides outside the gene matches: 0. This CDR3 has 15 residues. The CDR3 DNA sequence: TGTGCCAGCAGCTTGGGACTAGCGGGAGGGTACGAGCAGTACTTC. As protein: CASSLGLAGGYEQYF. The full variable domain, in which reference TRBV5-5 and TRBJ2-7 provide the parts outside the CDR3, is DAGVTQSPTHLIKTRGQQVTLRCSPISGHKSVSWYQQVLGQGPQFIFQYYEKEERGRGNFPDRFSARQFPNYSSELNVNALLLGDSALYLCASSLGLAGGYEQYFGPGTRLTVT.

This clone was detected a few times. The rearrangement links TRBV7-6 to TRBJ1-3; 8 bases agree with TRBD1. The junction had 6 bases not matched to a gene; V was cut back by 1 base and J by 4 bases. Germline assignment: CDR1 SGHVS and CDR2 FNYEAQ. The CDR3 totals 16 residues. The CDR3 DNA is TGTGCCAGCAGCTTAGAGACAGGGGTCGGGGGAAACACCATATATTTT. Translating gives CASSLETGVGGNTIYF.

The chain has TRBV30 and TRBJ1-2; TRBD1 is a possible D gene (5 bases). Germline lookup yields CDR1 GTSNPN and CDR2 SVGIG (reference sequence). The length of the CDR3 is 15 residues. V was trimmed by 3 bases and J by 4 bases, leaving 18 bases between them. CDR3 in amino acids: CAWSQPAGDGYGYTF. In nucleotides, the CDR3 is TGTGCCTGGAGCCAACCAGCGGGGGACGGCTATGGCTACACCTTC.

J is TRBJ2-2 and V is TRBV15; tentative D call: TRBD1 (6 bases). The CDR3 totals 18 residues. V was cut by 1 base and J by 3 bases, with 18 bases left in between. The germline gives CDR1 LNHNV, CDR2 YYDKDF (reference sequence). CDR3: CATSRGIIGQFDTGELFF. For the CDR3, the DNA is TGTGCCACCAGCAGAGGTATAATCGGACAGTTCGACACCGGGGAGCTGTTTTTT.

This clone occurred a few times. The chain carries TRBV5-4 and TRBJ2-5; D is unresolved. This CDR3 has 17 residues. Per the germline V gene, CDR1 is SGHNT and CDR2 is YYREEE (reference sequence). The V gene lost 2 bases and the J gene lost 5 bases, with 22 bases spanning the gap. CDR3 protein: CASSFSGPFPKAETQYF. The CDR3 nucleotides are TGTGCCAGCAGCTTCTCTGGGCCCTTCCCGAAAGCCGAGACCCAGTACTTC.

This clone showed up just a few times. The V gene is TRBV2, the J gene TRBJ2-7, with TRBD2 identical over 10 bases. The germline gives CDR1 SNHLY, CDR2 FYNNEI. V shed 3 bases and J 3 bases; nucleotides not matched to a gene: 2. This CDR3 region has 14 residues. The CDR3 region has the DNA TGTGCCAGCAGTGAGCGGACTAGCGGCTACGAGCAGTACTTC. Translating it yields CASSERTSGYEQYF.

CDR3 nucleotides: TGTGCCAGCAGCCCTCGGACAGGGAACTATGGCTACACCTTC. Its protein is CASSPRTGNYGYTF. The chain uses TRBV9 and TRBJ1-2; TRBD1 aligns across 8 bases. The CDR3 is 14 amino acids. Germline CDR1 reads SGDLS; CDR2 reads YYNGEE. Unmatched junction bases numbered 4, after V lost 4 bases and J lost 2 bases.